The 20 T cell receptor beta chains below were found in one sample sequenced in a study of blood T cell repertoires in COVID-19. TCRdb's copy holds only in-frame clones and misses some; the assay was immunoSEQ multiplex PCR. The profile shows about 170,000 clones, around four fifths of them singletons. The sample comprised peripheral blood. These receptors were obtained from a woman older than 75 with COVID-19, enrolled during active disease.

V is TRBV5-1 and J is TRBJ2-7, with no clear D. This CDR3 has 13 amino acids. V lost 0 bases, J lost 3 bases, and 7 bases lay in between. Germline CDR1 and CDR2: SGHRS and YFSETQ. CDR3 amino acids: CASSLGLNYEQYF. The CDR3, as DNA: TGCGCCAGCAGCTTGGGGCTGAACTACGAGCAGTACTTC.

The CDR3: CASSRAQAHQPQHF. The DNA of the CDR3 is TGTGCCAGTAGCCGGGCACAGGCACATCAGCCCCAGCATTTT. The rearrangement joins TRBV19 to TRBJ1-5, with D perhaps TRBD1 (5 bases). Deletions cut 6 bases from V and 5 bases from J, with 14 bases between. This CDR3 contains 14 residues. Germline values: CDR1 LNHDA, CDR2 SQIVND (reference sequence).

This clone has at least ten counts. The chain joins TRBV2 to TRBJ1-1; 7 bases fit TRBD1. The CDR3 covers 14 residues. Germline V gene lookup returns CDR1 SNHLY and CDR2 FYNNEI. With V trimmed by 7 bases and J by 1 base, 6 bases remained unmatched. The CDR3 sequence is CASISGTENTEAFF. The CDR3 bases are TGTGCCAGCATTAGTGGGACAGAGAACACTGAAGCTTTCTTT.

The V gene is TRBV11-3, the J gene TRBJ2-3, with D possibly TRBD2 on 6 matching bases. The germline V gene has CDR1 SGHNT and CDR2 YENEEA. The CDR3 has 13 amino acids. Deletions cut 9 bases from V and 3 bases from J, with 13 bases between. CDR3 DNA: TGTGCCAGGAAAGCGGGCGGGACAGATACGCAGTATTTT. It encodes CARKAGGTDTQYF.

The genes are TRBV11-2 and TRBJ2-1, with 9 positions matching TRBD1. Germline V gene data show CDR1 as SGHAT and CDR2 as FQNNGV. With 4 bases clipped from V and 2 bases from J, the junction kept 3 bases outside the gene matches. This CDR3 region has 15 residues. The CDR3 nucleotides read TGTGCCAGCAGCTCCGGGACAGGGCCCTACAATGAGCAGTTCTTC. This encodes CASSSGTGPYNEQFF. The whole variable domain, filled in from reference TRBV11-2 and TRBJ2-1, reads EAGVAQSPRYKIIEKRQSVAFWCNPISGHATLYWYQQILGQGPKLLIQFQNNGVVDDSQLPKDRFSAERLKGVDSTLKIQPAKLEDSAVYLCASSSGTGPYNEQFFGPGTRLTVL.

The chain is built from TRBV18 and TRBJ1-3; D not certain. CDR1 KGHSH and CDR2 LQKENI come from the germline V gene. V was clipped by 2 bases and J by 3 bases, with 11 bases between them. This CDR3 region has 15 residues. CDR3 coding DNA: TGTGCCAGCTCACCAAGCCAGGCCTTTGGAAACACCATATATTTT. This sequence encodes CASSPSQAFGNTIYF.

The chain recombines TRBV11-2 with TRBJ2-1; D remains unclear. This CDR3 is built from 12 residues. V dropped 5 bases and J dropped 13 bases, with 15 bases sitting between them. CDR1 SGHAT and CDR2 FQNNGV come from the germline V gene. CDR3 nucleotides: TGTGCCAGCAGCCCCCGAGACATCGGACAGTTCTTC. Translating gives CASSPRDIGQFF.

CDR3 loop: CASSQGADEQFF. CDR3 nucleotide sequence: TGTGCCAGCAGCCAAGGGGCCGATGAGCAGTTCTTC. This chain joins TRBV7-3 and TRBJ2-1; D possibly corresponds to TRBD1 (5 bases). CDR1 and CDR2 from the germline V gene are SGHTA and FQGTGA. The CDR3 totals 12 residues. V lost 5 bases and J 8 bases, leaving 10 bases between the germline ends.

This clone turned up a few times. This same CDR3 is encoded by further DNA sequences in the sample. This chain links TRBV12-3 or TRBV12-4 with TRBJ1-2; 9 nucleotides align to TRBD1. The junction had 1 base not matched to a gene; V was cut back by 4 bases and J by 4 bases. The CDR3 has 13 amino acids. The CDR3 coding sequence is TGTGCCAGCAGTTCGGACAGGGGCTATGGCTACACCTTC. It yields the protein CASSSDRGYGYTF.

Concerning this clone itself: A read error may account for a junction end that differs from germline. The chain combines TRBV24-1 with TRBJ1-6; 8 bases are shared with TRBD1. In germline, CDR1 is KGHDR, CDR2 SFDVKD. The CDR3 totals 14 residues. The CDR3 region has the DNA TGTGCCTCCAGGACAGGGTCCTATAATTCACCCCTCCACTTT. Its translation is CASRTGSYNSPLHF.

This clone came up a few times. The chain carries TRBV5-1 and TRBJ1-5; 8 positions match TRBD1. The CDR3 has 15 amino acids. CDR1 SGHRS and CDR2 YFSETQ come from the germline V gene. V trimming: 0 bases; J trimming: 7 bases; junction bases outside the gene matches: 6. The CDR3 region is CASSLEGQGGQPQHF. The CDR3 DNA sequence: TGCGCCAGCAGCTTGGAAGGACAGGGTGGGCAGCCCCAGCATTTT.

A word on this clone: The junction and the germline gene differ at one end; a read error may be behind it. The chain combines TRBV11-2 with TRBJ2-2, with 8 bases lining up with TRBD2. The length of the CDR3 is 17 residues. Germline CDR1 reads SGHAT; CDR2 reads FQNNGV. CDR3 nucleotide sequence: TGTACCAGCAGCTTAGTGCAGGTTCTAGCGGGCAAAAGGGAGCTGTTTTTT. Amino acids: CTSSLVQVLAGKRELFF. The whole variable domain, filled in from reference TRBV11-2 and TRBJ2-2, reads EAGVAQSPRYKIIEKRQSVAFWCNPISGHATLYWYQQILGQGPKLLIQFQNNGVVDDSQLPKDRFSAERLKGVDSTLKIQPAKLEDSAVYLCTSSLVQVLAGKRELFFGEGSRLTVL.

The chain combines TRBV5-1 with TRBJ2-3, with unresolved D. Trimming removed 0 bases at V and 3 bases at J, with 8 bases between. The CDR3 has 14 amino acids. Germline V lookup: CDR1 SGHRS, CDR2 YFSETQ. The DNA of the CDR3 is TGCGCCAGCAGCTTGGCCGACTTGACAGATACGCAGTATTTT. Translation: CASSLADLTDTQYF.

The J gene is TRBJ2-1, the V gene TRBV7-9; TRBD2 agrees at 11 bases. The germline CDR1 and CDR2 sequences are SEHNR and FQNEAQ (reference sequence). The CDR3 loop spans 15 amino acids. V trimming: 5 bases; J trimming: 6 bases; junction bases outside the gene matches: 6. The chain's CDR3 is CASSLSGGASNEQFF. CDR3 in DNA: TGTGCCAGCAGCCTTAGCGGGGGGGCCTCCAATGAGCAGTTCTTC.

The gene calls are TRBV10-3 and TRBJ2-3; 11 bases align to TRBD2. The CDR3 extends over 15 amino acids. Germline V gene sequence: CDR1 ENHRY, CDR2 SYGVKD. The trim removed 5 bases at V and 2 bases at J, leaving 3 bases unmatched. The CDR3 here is CAISPTSGNTDTQYF. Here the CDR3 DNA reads TGTGCCATCAGTCCGACTAGCGGGAACACAGATACGCAGTATTTT.

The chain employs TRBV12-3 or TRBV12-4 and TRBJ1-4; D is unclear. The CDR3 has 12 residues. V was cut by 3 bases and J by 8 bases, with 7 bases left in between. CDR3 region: CASSFEREKLFF. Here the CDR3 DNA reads TGTGCCAGCAGTTTCGAGCGAGAAAAACTGTTTTTT.

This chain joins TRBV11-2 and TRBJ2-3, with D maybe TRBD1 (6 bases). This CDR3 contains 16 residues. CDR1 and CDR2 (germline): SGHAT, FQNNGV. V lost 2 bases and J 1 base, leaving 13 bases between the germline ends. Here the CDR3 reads CASSLRGWVGTDTQYF. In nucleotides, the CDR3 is TGTGCCAGCAGCTTAAGGGGGTGGGTAGGCACAGATACGCAGTATTTT.

The CDR3 region is CASSARRGLTGNTIYF. CDR3 nucleotide sequence: TGTGCCAGCAGCGCGCGCAGGGGTTTAACTGGAAACACCATATATTTT. This chain uses TRBV5-6 with TRBJ1-3; weak D call: TRBD1 (6 bases). CDR3 size: 16 residues. Trimming took off 4 bases at V and 2 bases at J, with 16 bases between the two ends. Germline V gene lookup returns CDR1 SGHDT and CDR2 YYEEEE.

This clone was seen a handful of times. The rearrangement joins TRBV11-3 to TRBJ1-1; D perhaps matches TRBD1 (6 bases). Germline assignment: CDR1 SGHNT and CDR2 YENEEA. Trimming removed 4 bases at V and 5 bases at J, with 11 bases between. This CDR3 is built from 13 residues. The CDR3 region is CASSSGGRTEAFF. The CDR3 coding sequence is TGTGCCAGCAGCTCTGGGGGCAGGACTGAAGCTTTCTTT.

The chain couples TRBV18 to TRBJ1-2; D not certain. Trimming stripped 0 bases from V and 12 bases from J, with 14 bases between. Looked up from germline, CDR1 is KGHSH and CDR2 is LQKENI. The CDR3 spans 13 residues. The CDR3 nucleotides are TGTGCCAGCTCACCACCGCCCGGGAATTTCGACACCTTC. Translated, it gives CASSPPPGNFDTF.